Given below is one T cell receptor (beta chain) in context. This record comes from a study of blood T cell repertoires in COVID-19. Overall study: The origin of the acute and convalescent COVID-19 samples was the United States, Italy and Spain. In each case, the material was cDNA or gDNA derived from T cells, B-cell-depleted T cells, or PBMCs.

Study processing details: Scientists estimated how many nucleated cells there were by amplifying reference gene primers. Profiled with immunoSEQ multiplex PCR; TCRdb holds only in-frame clones, not every one. For V, J and clone size, that table is used; D and trimming come from the DNA. The sample carries hundreds of thousands of clones, approximately 87% recorded once. In germline, CDR1 is KGHDR, CDR2 SFDVKD. The CDR3 is 13 amino acids. V lost 11 bases, J lost 1 base, and 11 bases lay in between. The rearrangement links TRBV24-1 to TRBJ1-5; D unresolved. The material sequenced was peripheral blood. This TCR was recovered from a woman aged 40 to 50 who had recovered from COVID-19. CDR3 loop: CAISVESNQPQHF. The CDR3 region has the DNA TGTGCCATCTCGGTCGAAAGCAATCAGCCCCAGCATTTT.